This T cell receptor beta chain is drawn from a study of blood T cell repertoires in COVID-19. Overall study: Acute-phase and convalescent COVID-19 samples originated in the United States, Italy and Spain.

The germline V gene encodes CDR1 SGHNT and CDR2 YYREEE (reference sequence). This CDR3 is built from 15 residues. J was trimmed by 0 bases and V by 4 bases; bases with no gene match: 6. Generated by immunoSEQ multiplex PCR, the TCRdb table keeps only in-frame clones and is missing some. The top ten hold about 1.5% of the sample, which has 60,000 to 70,000 clones, 80% to 90% seen once. Sequencing input: peripheral blood. The sequence was collected from an older woman with acute or convalescent COVID-19. The rearrangement joins TRBV5-4 to TRBJ1-1, with TRBD1 identical over 7 bases. DNA for the CDR3: TGTGCCAGCAGCCCGAACAGGGGAATGAACACTGAAGCTTTCTTT. Encoded protein: CASSPNRGMNTEAFF.